The rows below give T cell receptor beta chains drawn from one sample of a study of blood T cell repertoires in COVID-19. The data were produced by immunoSEQ multiplex PCR, yet TCRdb's version contains in-frame clones alone and is incomplete. The sample lists tens of thousands of clones, over 75% occurring once. Sequences were obtained from peripheral blood. These receptor sequences come from a human donor in a cohort sampled during active COVID-19. Each CDR3 is given without its conserved first and last residue. The order of the fields is V gene, CDR3 protein.

v_gene: TRBV7-2; CDR3aa: ASSLARTSGGITDTQY
v_gene: TRBV5-1; CDR3aa: ASSQGDRNQPQH
v_gene: TRBV5-1; CDR3aa: ASSPDTAGELF
v_gene: TRBV15; CDR3aa: ATSRAGFDTIY
v_gene: TRBV25-1; CDR3aa: ASGVGGPTDTQY
v_gene: TRBV27; CDR3aa: ASKLRTGSLTNEKLF
v_gene: TRBV30; CDR3aa: AWSVGTGPYEQY
v_gene: TRBV6-2/TRBV6-3; CDR3aa: ASSYSRGRNNSPLH
v_gene: TRBV27; CDR3aa: ASSPQDPNEQF
v_gene: TRBV12-3/TRBV12-4; CDR3aa: ASSRGQLYEAF
v_gene: TRBV6-2/TRBV6-3; CDR3aa: ASSMTGGNQPQH
v_gene: TRBV19; CDR3aa: ASSQLAGDPSYNEQF
v_gene: TRBV7-2; CDR3aa: ASSLSLRTQRLNNEQF
v_gene: TRBV7-8; CDR3aa: ASSSLAVSSYEQY
v_gene: TRBV5-4; CDR3aa: ASSLEQAEGYT
v_gene: TRBV5-1; CDR3aa: ASSGSGGREETQY
v_gene: TRBV6-5; CDR3aa: ASRTSSAMNTQY
v_gene: TRBV6-2/TRBV6-3; CDR3aa: ASSESHSYEQY
v_gene: TRBV5-4; CDR3aa: ASTPMGRGGYNEQF
v_gene: TRBV5-4; CDR3aa: ASSLRGGEKLF
v_gene: TRBV15; CDR3aa: ATSPSRQGYT
v_gene: TRBV6-1; CDR3aa: ASSERPEDLNTEAF
v_gene: TRBV2; CDR3aa: ASSDARRGYT
v_gene: TRBV7-2; CDR3aa: ASSLVRGSRTDTQY
v_gene: TRBV12-5; CDR3aa: ASAFSLLGNLTNEKLF
v_gene: TRBV12-3/TRBV12-4; CDR3aa: ASKRTGGHEQF
v_gene: TRBV27; CDR3aa: ASSLSRAVSYNEQF
v_gene: TRBV19; CDR3aa: ASSILRAGTHYGYT
v_gene: TRBV20-1; CDR3aa: SASRAGADTGELF
v_gene: TRBV9; CDR3aa: ASSLGQGGSDTQY
v_gene: TRBV27; CDR3aa: ASNSGTGVTDTQY
v_gene: TRBV5-1; CDR3aa: ASSPGQRMNTEAF
v_gene: TRBV6-5; CDR3aa: ASRLLAGPNEQF
v_gene: TRBV7-6; CDR3aa: ASSLKGLEQY
v_gene: TRBV3-1/TRBV3-2; CDR3aa: ASSQDATGPGYT
v_gene: TRBV6-4; CDR3aa: ASSDFMGDSYGYT
v_gene: TRBV11-3; CDR3aa: ASSLGGAHNEQF
v_gene: TRBV5-5; CDR3aa: ASSLVRYGNTEAF
v_gene: TRBV19; CDR3aa: ASTRGIEQF
v_gene: TRBV11-3; CDR3aa: ASSPGQGSRTDTQY
v_gene: TRBV7-2; CDR3aa: ASSLGAPSFGSPLH
v_gene: TRBV5-1; CDR3aa: ASTPGLDSYNEQF
v_gene: TRBV19; CDR3aa: ASTLRTSGNEQF
v_gene: TRBV19; CDR3aa: ASSISGGGGETQY
v_gene: TRBV3-1/TRBV3-2; CDR3aa: ASRSPGQVSDTQY
v_gene: TRBV24-1; CDR3aa: ATSDSRTGSNQPQH
v_gene: TRBV7-9; CDR3aa: ASSLVVGETQY
v_gene: TRBV15; CDR3aa: ATSRDRGPYEQY
v_gene: TRBV11-2; CDR3aa: ASSLEATGNSPLH
v_gene: TRBV7-9; CDR3aa: ASSTNRETLANYGYT
v_gene: TRBV7-3; CDR3aa: ASSFLRLAGGSSYNEQF
v_gene: TRBV10-2; CDR3aa: ASRATSTEQY
v_gene: TRBV3-1/TRBV3-2; CDR3aa: ASSQETAYNEQF
v_gene: TRBV6-2/TRBV6-3; CDR3aa: ASSYGTDYGYT
v_gene: TRBV6-5; CDR3aa: ASSFRSTGNTEAF
v_gene: TRBV7-2; CDR3aa: ASSLSWADQYY
v_gene: TRBV4-3; CDR3aa: ASSQDPGGSYNEQF
v_gene: TRBV7-8; CDR3aa: ASSPAGPDTQY
v_gene: TRBV6-4; CDR3aa: ASSDSLASGYT
v_gene: TRBV7-7; CDR3aa: ASSLAQGSAYEQY